This T cell receptor beta chain was sequenced for a study of blood T cell repertoires in COVID-19. In the study overall: Researchers got acute and convalescent COVID-19 samples from the United States, Italy and Spain. T cells, B-cell-depleted T cells, or PBMCs provided the cDNA or gDNA that served as material.

In the authors' workflow: It was from reference gene primer amplification that nucleated cell counts were estimated. This table comes from immunoSEQ multiplex PCR, and its TCRdb copy is limited to in-frame clones, with some not included. V, J and clone size were drawn from that table, and D and trimming were deduced from the DNA. The sample contains about 130,000 clones, 60% to 80% of which appear only once. Trimming took off 5 bases at V and 4 bases at J, with 10 bases between the two ends. The V gene's germline CDR1 is SEHNR and CDR2 FQNEAQ (reference sequence). This CDR3 region has 13 residues. The sequence derives from a woman between 65 and 79 years old with acute or convalescent COVID-19. The sample was peripheral blood. The chain uses TRBV7-9 and TRBJ2-3; D call uncertain. The CDR3 DNA follows: TGTGCCAGCAGCCCCTCCTCAGCAGATACGCAGTATTTT. Its protein is CASSPSSADTQYF.